Here is one TCR beta chain with its context. Its antigen remains unknown. This entry belongs to a study of cytomegalovirus exposure and HLA in healthy donors. Study information: Earlier work reported 90 million to 120 million unique TCR beta sequences from about 179 million T cells. Study-wide results and caveats: Excluded were some V segments that proved indistinguishable, including TRBV6-2 and TRBV6-3. Researchers reported in a later analysis that a missense DCLRE1C variant was tied to TCR beta V- and J-gene trimming. Previously analyzed data showed that most TCR beta V segments were productive at a frequency of about 87% or about 30%.

This CDR3 region has 15 residues. Germline V lookup: CDR1 SGHNT, CDR2 YYREEE (reference sequence). V lost 4 bases to trimming and J lost 2 bases; unmatched junction nucleotides: 4. Both 60 Vbeta primers and 13 Jbeta primers went into the PCR. Measured with immunoSEQ multiplex PCR; TCRdb has only the in-frame clones, and not every one. Found here are approximately 130,000 clones, 70% to 80% of them singletons; the top ten hold about 3%. The genes are TRBV5-4 and TRBJ1-4; 8 positions agree with TRBD1. The receptor comes from a human donor in good health. The source material was PBMCs. The CDR3 loop reads CASSLTGGTNEKLFF. CDR3 coding DNA: TGTGCCAGCAGCCTTACAGGGGGGACTAATGAAAAACTGTTTTTT.